The 26 T cell receptor beta chains listed next were all sequenced from one sample in a study of blood T cells in healthy people across ages. Combining a sample-barcoded 5' primer with a J-beta primer mix, a second PCR ran for roughly 7 to 11 cycles. One entry per CDR3 protein, called by TCRdb with MiXCR from the 5' RACE reads. The table includes 900,000 to 950,000 distinct CDR3 sequences, about 29% detected once. This sample was shared with a second study, whose subject was T cells of mothers and their children.

The sequenced sample consisted of blood. All receptors come from a woman aged 40 to 50 in good health.

This clonotype was recorded many times. The gene calls are TRBV5-5 and TRBJ2-5; D is ambiguous. The length of the CDR3 is 15 residues. The germline CDR1 and CDR2 sequences are SGHKS and YYEKEE (reference sequence). V dropped 4 bases and J dropped 2 bases, with 15 bases sitting between them. This CDR3 reads CASSPLDRRQETQYF. CDR3 DNA sequence: TGTGCCAGCAGCCCCCTCGATAGGAGACAAGAGACCCAGTACTTC.

The chain combines TRBV12-3 or TRBV12-4 with TRBJ2-1; 14 bases agree with TRBD2. The CDR3 has 17 residues. V trimming: 4 bases; J trimming: 4 bases; junction bases outside the gene matches: 6. This CDR3 reads CASSSPGLAGVYNEQFF. In DNA form, the CDR3 reads TGTGCCAGCAGTTCCCCGGGACTAGCGGGAGTGTACAATGAGCAGTTCTTC.

The table lists this clonotype with many counts. The gene calls are TRBV7-3 and TRBJ2-7, with D perhaps TRBD2 (5 bases). The CDR3 sequence is 15 residues long. Germline V lookup: CDR1 SGHTA, CDR2 FQGTGA. V shed 3 bases and J shed 2 bases, with 14 bases lying between them. In DNA form, the CDR3 reads TGTGCCAGCAGCTTGGCTGCTAGCTCCCCCTACGAGCAGTACTTC. Protein product: CASSLAASSPYEQYF.

As to this clonotype: Mismatch with germline at one junction end may stem from a read error. The genes are TRBV7-2 and TRBJ2-4; D unclear. Looked up from germline, CDR1 is SGHTA and CDR2 is FQGNSA. The CDR3 is made up of 12 amino acids. This CDR3 is CASSLAPSEQYF. For the CDR3, the DNA is TGTGCTAGCAGCTTAGCACCCAGTGAGCAGTACTTC.

This clonotype was seen a handful of times. The CDR3 DNA reads as TGTGCCAGCAGTGTGCGCCGGGCCGCCAGTGACGAGCAGTACTTC. It translates to CASSVRRAASDEQYF. This chain uses TRBV2 with TRBJ2-4; no reliable D call. The DNA end lines up better with TRBJ2-7; the J call may be wrong. This CDR3 has 15 residues. The V gene's germline CDR1 is SNHLY and CDR2 FYNNEI.

On this clonotype itself: A much larger clone sits a single nucleotide away, making a read error possible. The rearrangement joins TRBV28 to TRBJ2-5; 10 bases are a match to TRBD1. The CDR3 totals 17 residues. J lost 11 bases, V lost 0 bases, and 15 bases had no gene match. The germline V gene encodes CDR1 MDHEN and CDR2 SYDVKM. CDR3 in DNA: TGTGCCAGCAGTTTATGGACTGCGGGACAGGGGTCTGATGAGCAGTACTTC. Protein sequence: CASSLWTAGQGSDEQYF.

In its sample, this clonotype was seen a few times. This rearrangement joins TRBV20-1 to TRBJ2-7; 7 bases line up with TRBD2. The CDR3 has 15 residues. Germline V gives CDR1 DFQATT, CDR2 SNEGSKA (reference sequence). V shed 0 bases, J shed 0 bases, and the junction held 5 bases outside the gene matches. CDR3: CSAREASGASYEQYF. The CDR3 coding sequence is TGCAGTGCTAGAGAGGCCAGCGGGGCCTCCTACGAGCAGTACTTC.

This clonotype was observed at least ten times. A read error may explain this, as a much larger clone is one base away. The chain uses TRBV20-1 and TRBJ2-7; tentative D call: TRBD1 (7 bases). This CDR3 is built from 13 residues. V gave up 3 bases and J gave up 4 bases, with 13 bases separating them. In germline, CDR1 is DFQATT, CDR2 SNEGSKA (reference sequence). DNA for the CDR3: TGCAGTGCTAGGGTCCAGGGGGGTTACGAGCAGTACTTC. Its translation: CSARVQGGYEQYF.

The V gene is TRBV4-3, the J gene TRBJ1-2; tentative D call: TRBD1 (6 bases). Per the germline V gene, CDR1 is LGHNA and CDR2 is YSLEER. CDR3 length: 16 residues. With 1 base removed from V and 5 bases from J, the gap between germline ends came to 17 bases. CDR3 in amino acids: CASSQAAGDGPYGYTF. Here the CDR3 DNA reads TGCGCCAGCAGCCAAGCAGCAGGGGATGGCCCGTATGGCTACACCTTC.

The chain carries TRBV3-1 and TRBJ2-5, with a weak D call TRBD2 (6 bases). Trimming shortened V by 1 base and J by 0 bases, and 12 bases separated the two germline ends. This CDR3 region has 16 residues. The germline gives CDR1 LGHDT, CDR2 YNNKEL (reference sequence). CDR3 bases: TGTGCCAGCAGCCAAGGGCTAGCGTGGGACCAAGAGACCCAGTACTTC. Amino acids: CASSQGLAWDQETQYF.

The chain carries TRBV12-3 or TRBV12-4 and TRBJ2-3; D is possibly TRBD1 or TRBD2 (5 bases each). This CDR3 is 15 amino acids long. V was clipped by 6 bases and J by 6 bases, with 19 bases between them. CDR3 sequence: CASRESGPPRDTQYF. CDR3 in DNA: TGTGCCAGCAGAGAATCGGGACCTCCGCGGGATACGCAGTATTTT.

This clonotype showed up many times. This may be a read error, as it is one base from a much larger clone. The chain combines TRBV7-2 with TRBJ2-5; perhaps D is TRBD1 or TRBD2 (5 bases each). V dropped 5 bases and J dropped 11 bases, with 24 bases sitting between them. The V gene's germline CDR1 is SGHTA and CDR2 FQGNSA. The CDR3 covers 15 residues. The CDR3 coding sequence is TGTGCCAGCAGCCAAGGGACCTTCCCTGGAAATGAGCAGTACTTC. This codes for CASSQGTFPGNEQYF.

The chain recombines TRBV7-2 with TRBJ2-3, with TRBD2 matching over 8 bases. With V trimmed by 3 bases and J by 4 bases, 9 bases remained unmatched. Germline CDR1 reads SGHTA; CDR2 reads FQGNSA. This CDR3 spans 16 amino acids. CDR3 sequence (DNA): TGTGCCAGCAGCTTCGGCGGCGGGGGGTTTTCAGATACGCAGTATTTT. As protein: CASSFGGGGFSDTQYF.

V is TRBV25-1 and J is TRBJ1-1; D is perhaps TRBD1 (5 bases). The CDR3 spans 11 residues. V was cut by 6 bases and J by 11 bases, with 13 bases left in between. Germline CDR1 and CDR2: MGHDK and SYGVNS. CDR3 DNA sequence: TGTGCCAGCAGGACCGAGGGGAAGGCTTTCTTT. The encoded protein is CASRTEGKAFF.

This clonotype was seen ten or more times. The chain is built from TRBV2 and TRBJ1-2; D unclear. V was clipped by 7 bases and J by 1 base, with 13 bases between them. There are 14 residues in the CDR3. The germline V gene has CDR1 SNHLY and CDR2 FYNNEI. As DNA, the CDR3 is TGTGCCAGCACAAATCCCAATCTTAACTATGGCTACACCTTC. It specifies CASTNPNLNYGYTF. Supplemented by reference TRBV2 and TRBJ1-2, the full variable domain reads EPEVTQTPSHQVTQMGQEVILRCVPISNHLYFYWYRQILGQKVEFLVSFYNNEISEKSEIFDDQFSVERPDGSNFTLKIRSTKLEDSAMYFCASTNPNLNYGYTFGSGTRLTVV.

This clonotype came up many times. The V and J genes are TRBV7-2 and TRBJ2-3, with D possibly TRBD2 on 7 matching bases. The ends were cut back, 7 bases at V and 1 base at J, with 12 bases in the middle. CDR3 length: 14 amino acids. The germline V gene has CDR1 SGHTA and CDR2 FQGNSA. CDR3 protein: CASTLGGRTDTQYF. The CDR3 DNA reads TGTGCCAGCACCCTCGGGGGGCGCACAGATACGCAGTATTTT.

CDR3 loop: CASSSPDRGVDEQFF. CDR3 nucleotide sequence: TGTGCCAGCAGCTCGCCGGACAGGGGCGTCGATGAGCAGTTCTTC. This chain connects TRBV7-9 to TRBJ2-1; TRBD1 matches 9 bases. The germline V gene encodes CDR1 SEHNR and CDR2 FQNEAQ (reference sequence). Germline trimming cut 4 bases from V and 8 bases from J; bases unmatched to any gene: 9. The CDR3 has 15 amino acids. Based on the CDR3 plus reference TRBV7-9 and TRBJ2-1, the full variable domain is DTGVSQNPRHKITKRGQNVTFRCDPISEHNRLYWYRQTLGQGPEFLTYFQNEAQLEKSRLLSDRFSAERPKGSFSTLEIQRTEQGDSAMYLCASSSPDRGVDEQFFGPGTRLTVL.

This sequence joins TRBV4-3 and TRBJ2-7, with D unresolved. Germline V CDR1 and CDR2: LGHNA, YSLEER. The ends were cut back, 1 base at V and 3 bases at J, with 10 bases in the middle. The CDR3 runs to 14 residues. The DNA of the CDR3 is TGCGCCAGCAGCCAAGTCCCTCACAGCTACGAGCAGTACTTC. It is translated as CASSQVPHSYEQYF.

The chain joins TRBV12-3 or TRBV12-4 to TRBJ2-4; 7 bases align to TRBD2. The DNA end is a closer match to TRBJ2-7, so the J assignment may be wrong. The CDR3 is 13 residues long. The chain's CDR3 is CAIIPSGTYEQYF. The CDR3 DNA sequence: TGTGCCATCATCCCCAGCGGGACCTACGAGCAGTACTTC.

The genes are TRBV2 and TRBJ2-1; 11 nucleotides match TRBD1. The CDR3 runs to 14 residues. The junction had 6 bases not matched to a gene; V was cut back by 7 bases and J by 7 bases. Germline-derived CDR1 and CDR2 are SNHLY and FYNNEI. Here the CDR3 DNA reads TGTGCCAGCACCGGACAGGGGGCGGAAAATGAGCAGTTCTTC. Translation gives CASTGQGAENEQFF.

CDR3 amino acids: CASSQSLGGENTEAFF. The CDR3 DNA follows: TGTGCCAGCAGCCAAAGCCTCGGCGGAGAGAACACTGAAGCTTTCTTT. This chain links TRBV21-1 with TRBJ1-1. TRBV21-1 is flagged as a pseudogene. The CDR3 runs to 16 residues.

As concerns this clonotype: This may be a read error, as it is one base from a much larger clone. The rearrangement uses TRBV12-3 or TRBV12-4 and TRBJ1-2; 8 nucleotides align to TRBD1. There are 13 residues in the CDR3. V trimming: 8 bases; J trimming: 6 bases; junction bases outside the gene matches: 8. CDR3 DNA sequence: TGTGCCAGCGGTCCGAGGACAGGGCATGGCTACACCTTC. Translating gives CASGPRTGHGYTF.

This clonotype was seen only a few times. V usage is TRBV3-1 and J usage is TRBJ1-4; D remains ambiguous. The CDR3 runs to 14 residues. Trimming shortened V by 5 bases and J by 8 bases, and 15 bases separated the two germline ends. CDR1 is LGHDT and CDR2 is YNNKEL in the germline V gene (reference sequence). The DNA for the CDR3 is TGTGCCAGCAGCGCCCACACCCGTCGAGAAAAACTGTTTTTT. Translating it yields CASSAHTRREKLFF.

This clonotype was detected ten times or more. The V and J genes are TRBV7-3 and TRBJ1-6; 7 bases map to TRBD1. Germline trimming cut 2 bases from V and 7 bases from J; bases unmatched to any gene: 2. The CDR3 spans 14 residues. Germline-derived CDR1 and CDR2 are SGHTA and FQGTGA. The CDR3 loop reads CASSLGDSNSPLHF. CDR3 nucleotides: TGTGCCAGCAGCTTAGGGGACAGCAATTCACCCCTCCACTTT.

This clonotype occurred many times. The chain combines TRBV7-9 with TRBJ1-2; D is undetermined. CDR3 length: 15 residues. Trimming removed 3 bases at V and 4 bases at J, with 15 bases between. Per germline, CDR1 SEHNR and CDR2 FQNEAQ (reference sequence). The CDR3 region is CASSFPARPSYGYTF. The DNA of the CDR3 is TGTGCCAGCAGCTTCCCGGCCAGGCCTTCCTATGGCTACACCTTC.

The rearrangement joins TRBV7-6 to TRBJ2-5; tentatively, D is TRBD1 (6 bases). Per the germline V gene, CDR1 is SGHVS and CDR2 is FNYEAQ. The CDR3 runs 14 residues. Trimming pared 5 bases from V and 7 bases from J, leaving 17 bases between. The CDR3 loop reads CASSNSYRARTQYF. The CDR3 region has the DNA TGTGCCAGCAGCAACTCTTACAGGGCGAGGACCCAGTACTTC.